This T cell receptor (beta chain) derives from a study of T cells in Graves' hyperthyroidism and ophthalmopathy. Whole-study context: Peripheral blood was taken when the disease was first diagnosed, before any treatment began.

Amplified TCR beta CDR3 regions derived from RNA transcripts. TCR CDR3 regions were first amplified by RT-PCR with HTBI primers. Using its own MiXCR run on the multiplex PCR reads, TCRdb lists one record per CDR3 protein. The sample lists some 530,000 distinct CDR3 sequences, 20% to 25% seen once, with roughly 49% in the top ten. This clonotype occurred a few times. Germline CDR1 reads SGHDT; CDR2 reads YYEEEE. The CDR3 loop spans 11 amino acids. Deletions cut 2 bases from V and 7 bases from J, with 7 bases between. The origin of this receptor is a woman aged 70 to 79 with Graves' ophthalmopathy. Sequenced sample: blood. The chain couples TRBV5-6 to TRBJ2-7; D not resolved. CDR3 sequence (DNA): TGTGCCAGCAGCTTCAGTCGTGAGCAGTACTTC. It translates to CASSFSREQYF.